The 5 T cell receptor beta chains listed next were all sequenced from one sample in a study of Graves' ophthalmopathy and Graves' hyperthyroidism. Beta-chain TCR CDR3 regions were amplified from RNA transcripts. Investigators did first-round RT-PCR with HTBI primers, then second-round multiplex PCR. Using its own MiXCR run on the multiplex PCR reads, TCRdb lists one record per CDR3 protein. Of a few hundred thousand distinct CDR3 sequences in the sample, around a sixth were seen once. The sequencing input was peripheral blood. The receptors shown here come from an adult man with Graves' ophthalmopathy.

The chain joins TRBV18 to TRBJ1-3; 7 bases match TRBD1. The V gene's germline CDR1 is KGHSH and CDR2 LQKENI. The CDR3 sequence is 18 residues long. The J segment lost 0 bases and the V segment lost 4 bases, leaving 12 bases of the junction unmatched. The DNA for the CDR3 is TGTGCCAGCTCACGAAATGGACAGGAGATCTTCTCTGGAAACACCATATATTTT. It specifies CASSRNGQEIFSGNTIYF.

This clonotype occurred many times. The chain couples TRBV20-1 to TRBJ1-2; no firm D call. V gave up 5 bases and J gave up 4 bases, with 11 bases separating them. The CDR3 is 12 amino acids. Germline CDR1 DFQATT, CDR2 SNEGSKA (reference sequence). The CDR3 nucleotides read TGCAGTGCTGCAGTCGTCCCCTATGGCTACACCTTC. Translated: CSAAVVPYGYTF.

This clonotype has at least ten counts. The V call is TRBV6-1, the J call TRBJ1-5; no clear D. This CDR3 has 16 residues. The germline V gene encodes CDR1 MNHNS and CDR2 SASEGT. V was shortened by 3 bases and J by 0 bases, with 12 bases between the two germline ends. CDR3 sequence: CASSEKPTPSNQPQHF. CDR3 DNA sequence: TGTGCCAGCAGTGAGAAGCCGACACCTAGCAATCAGCCCCAGCATTTT.

The chain is built from TRBV28 and TRBJ2-5; perhaps TRBD2 as D (5 bases). The CDR3 loop spans 13 amino acids. The germline V gene has CDR1 MDHEN and CDR2 SYDVKM. The V and J ends lost 6 bases and 2 bases respectively, with 10 bases between them. The CDR3 spells CASRPGSQETQYF. CDR3 sequence (DNA): TGTGCCAGCAGACCGGGGTCGCAAGAGACCCAGTACTTC.

In its sample, this clonotype was seen many times. The chain recombines TRBV6-2 or TRBV6-3 with TRBJ2-5; D possibly matches TRBD1 or TRBD2 (6 bases each). Germline V gene lookup returns CDR1 MNHEY and CDR2 SVGEGT. The V end was cut by 2 bases, the J end by 5 bases, with 9 bases between. The CDR3 is made up of 13 amino acids. The CDR3 here is CASSYGGGETQYF. DNA for the CDR3: TGTGCCAGCAGTTACGGAGGGGGGGAGACCCAGTACTTC.